This TCR beta chain derives from a study of T cell responses to AZD1222 COVID-19 vaccine. This CDR3 spans 14 amino acids. The V and J ends lost 4 bases and 2 bases respectively, with 12 bases between them. Per the germline V gene, CDR1 is SGHRS and CDR2 is YFSETQ. Here immunoSEQ multiplex PCR was the method, and the copy in TCRdb shows in-frame clones only, minus some. This table holds some 120,000 clones, roughly nine tenths found once. The sample consisted of peripheral blood, taken on day 0 of AZD1222 vaccination. This rearrangement joins TRBV5-1 to TRBJ2-5; D is perhaps TRBD2 (6 bases). This TCR was sampled from an adult in good health. Written as DNA, the CDR3 is TGCGCCAGCAGCCAGGGCGGGATTCAAGAGACCCAGTACTTC. Translating gives CASSQGGIQETQYF.